The 31 T cell receptor beta chains below were found in one sample sequenced in a study of shared clonotypes between healthy human individuals. Measured with immunoSEQ multiplex PCR; TCRdb has only the in-frame clones, and not every one. The sample gives hundreds of thousands of clones, around 97% of which show up once; 0.045% to 0.07% is in the top ten. Sequencing used naive CD4+ T cells sorted from blood. Subset defined: CD45RA+ positively selected. Every receptor here comes from a young woman in good health.

The CDR3 loop reads CASRPTGGEQYF. The CDR3 coding sequence is TGTGCCAGCAGGCCAACAGGGGGCGAGCAGTACTTC. V is TRBV2 and J is TRBJ2-7; 8 nucleotides match TRBD1. Per germline, CDR1 SNHLY and CDR2 FYNNEI. The CDR3 extends over 12 amino acids. V lost 6 bases to trimming and J lost 6 bases; unmatched junction nucleotides: 4. The variable domain in full, with the rest retrieved from reference TRBV2 and TRBJ2-7, is EPEVTQTPSHQVTQMGQEVILRCVPISNHLYFYWYRQILGQKVEFLVSFYNNEISEKSEIFDDQFSVERPDGSNFTLKIRSTKLEDSAMYFCASRPTGGEQYFGPGTRLTVT.

V gene TRBV5-1 combines with J gene TRBJ2-1; D gene unclear. Trimming removed 0 bases from V and 4 bases from J, with 20 bases in between. The germline CDR1 and CDR2 sequences are SGHRS and YFSETQ. The CDR3 has 18 residues. The CDR3 is CASSLALDSPREYNEQFF. CDR3 nucleotides: TGCGCCAGCAGCTTGGCCCTCGACTCCCCTAGGGAATACAATGAGCAGTTCTTC.

The gene calls are TRBV28 and TRBJ1-3; D not certain. The germline gives CDR1 MDHEN, CDR2 SYDVKM. V was trimmed by 7 bases and J by 3 bases, leaving 16 bases between them. The length of the CDR3 is 15 residues. In DNA form, the CDR3 reads TGTGCCAGCAACCAAGGACGGTGGAGTGGAAACACCATATATTTT. Translated, it gives CASNQGRWSGNTIYF.

This chain uses TRBV5-1 with TRBJ2-7; 9 bases match TRBD1. CDR3 length: 11 amino acids. In germline, CDR1 is SGHRS, CDR2 YFSETQ. V gave up 4 bases and J gave up 13 bases; unmatched junction bases: 6. The CDR3 nucleotides are TGCGCCAGCAGCCTTGGGACAGGGCAATACTTC. Amino acid sequence: CASSLGTGQYF.

This chain links TRBV28 with TRBJ1-1; D possibly corresponds to TRBD1 (5 bases). The CDR3 spans 15 residues. Deletions cut 2 bases from V and 0 bases from J, with 10 bases between. Germline lookup yields CDR1 MDHEN and CDR2 SYDVKM. This chain's CDR3 is CASSLNKDMNTEAFF. CDR3 DNA sequence: TGTGCCAGCAGTTTAAATAAGGACATGAACACTGAAGCTTTCTTT.

The chain employs TRBV7-8 and TRBJ1-5, with D perhaps TRBD1 (6 bases). This CDR3 has 15 residues. Between the trimmed V and J ends, which lost 5 bases and 0 bases, there was a span of 11 bases. CDR1 and CDR2 from the germline V gene are SGHVS and FQNEAQ. CDR3 nucleotide sequence: TGTGCCAGCAGCAACGGGGGGCCTAGCAATCAGCCCCAGCATTTT. Its protein is CASSNGGPSNQPQHF.

The CDR3 protein is CASSSGPRRTNTEAFF. CDR3 nucleotide sequence: TGCGCCAGCAGCTCTGGCCCTAGACGGACGAACACTGAAGCTTTCTTT. The V call is TRBV5-1, the J call TRBJ1-1; D uncertain. The CDR3 totals 16 residues. Trimming cost V 3 bases and J 1 base, with 16 bases left between them. The germline V gene encodes CDR1 SGHRS and CDR2 YFSETQ.

The chain links TRBV5-1 to TRBJ1-3, with D perhaps TRBD1 (5 bases). With 5 bases removed from V and 0 bases from J, the gap between germline ends came to 12 bases. Germline V lookup: CDR1 SGHRS, CDR2 YFSETQ. CDR3 length: 15 amino acids. The CDR3 loop reads CASSVRGDSGNTIYF. DNA of the CDR3: TGCGCCAGCAGTGTCCGGGGGGACTCTGGAAACACCATATATTTT. Together with reference TRBV5-1 and TRBJ1-3, the CDR3 gives the full variable domain: KAGVTQTPRYLIKTRGQQVTLSCSPISGHRSVSWYQQTPGQGLQFLFEYFSETQRNKGNFPGRFSGRQFSNSRSEMNVSTLELGDSALYLCASSVRGDSGNTIYFGEGSWLTVV.

The chain joins TRBV9 to TRBJ2-5; TRBD2 matches at 12 bases. V lost 3 bases and J lost 2; bases outside the gene matches: 8. The CDR3 is 17 amino acids. CDR1 is SGDLS, CDR2 YYNGEE, per germline. The CDR3 reads CASSEATGLAGQETQYF. The CDR3 DNA reads as TGTGCCAGCAGCGAGGCCACCGGACTAGCGGGGCAAGAGACCCAGTACTTC.

This clone was observed once. The chain uses TRBV2 and TRBJ2-5; 7 nucleotides line up with TRBD1. Germline CDR1 reads SNHLY; CDR2 reads FYNNEI. V was clipped by 4 bases and J by 2 bases; unmatched bases: 7. The CDR3 is made up of 15 amino acids. CDR3 bases: TGTGCCAGCAGTGGTCAGGGACAGTTTCAAGAGACCCAGTACTTC. As protein: CASSGQGQFQETQYF.

This clone is a singleton in its sample. The chain is built from TRBV6-5 and TRBJ2-5; D not certain. CDR1 and CDR2 (germline): MNHEY, SVGAGI. Trimming took 6 bases from V and 1 from J, leaving 12 bases between them. The CDR3 extends over 14 amino acids. The CDR3 protein is CASSLGFPQETQYF. The CDR3 bases are TGTGCCAGCAGCCTAGGGTTCCCCCAAGAGACCCAGTACTTC.

The chain carries TRBV5-1 and TRBJ1-4, with 9 bases fitting TRBD1. CDR3 length: 15 amino acids. Germline trimming cut 1 base from V and 7 bases from J; bases unmatched to any gene: 5. The germline V gene encodes CDR1 SGHRS and CDR2 YFSETQ. The CDR3 protein is CASSLTGGSGEKLFF. In DNA, the CDR3 is TGCGCCAGCAGCTTGACAGGGGGCTCTGGTGAAAAACTGTTTTTT. Full variable domain (outside the CDR3, taken from reference TRBV5-1 and TRBJ1-4): KAGVTQTPRYLIKTRGQQVTLSCSPISGHRSVSWYQQTPGQGLQFLFEYFSETQRNKGNFPGRFSGRQFSNSRSEMNVSTLELGDSALYLCASSLTGGSGEKLFFGSGTQLSVL.

The chain carries TRBV19 and TRBJ2-3; D perhaps matches TRBD2 (5 bases). V lost 4 bases to trimming and J lost 0 bases, with 8 bases between them. This CDR3 comprises 14 residues. Germline assignment: CDR1 LNHDA and CDR2 SQIVND (reference sequence). The DNA of the CDR3 is TGTGCCAGTAGTAGGAGGACTAGCACAGATACGCAGTATTTT. It specifies CASSRRTSTDTQYF.

The rearrangement uses TRBV10-3 and TRBJ2-7; 7 bases are shared with TRBD2. The V and J ends lost 0 bases and 3 bases, in that order; junction bases with no gene match: 2. Germline V gene data show CDR1 as ENHRY and CDR2 as SYGVKD. The CDR3 consists of 14 residues. The DNA of the CDR3 is TGTGCCATCAGTGAGTCCCGGGGGGACTACGAGCAGTACTTC. It specifies CAISESRGDYEQYF.

The chain carries TRBV5-1 and TRBJ2-7; D ambiguous. Germline values: CDR1 SGHRS, CDR2 YFSETQ. Trimming took off 4 bases at V and 1 base at J, with 18 bases between the two ends. CDR3 length: 16 residues. CDR3 nucleotide sequence: TGCGCCAGCAGCCCGCAAGGCGGTTTGGAGTCCTACGAGCAGTACTTC. This gives the protein CASSPQGGLESYEQYF. Looking up the rest from reference TRBV5-1 and TRBJ2-7 gives the full variable domain: KAGVTQTPRYLIKTRGQQVTLSCSPISGHRSVSWYQQTPGQGLQFLFEYFSETQRNKGNFPGRFSGRQFSNSRSEMNVSTLELGDSALYLCASSPQGGLESYEQYFGPGTRLTVT.

The rearrangement links TRBV6-5 to TRBJ2-7; possible D gene TRBD2, 5 bases. Trimming pared 0 bases from V and 4 bases from J, leaving 13 bases between. Germline V gene lookup returns CDR1 MNHEY and CDR2 SVGAGI. The CDR3 extends over 15 amino acids. DNA for the CDR3: TGTGCCAGCAGTTACTCGACCCGGGGTCGGTACGAGCAGTACTTC. This sequence encodes CASSYSTRGRYEQYF.

V gene TRBV6-1 combines with J gene TRBJ1-1, with unresolved D. Germline assignment: CDR1 MNHNS and CDR2 SASEGT. V was trimmed by 0 bases and J by 9 bases, leaving 11 bases between them. The CDR3 spans 13 residues. The CDR3 loop is CASSEALRDKAFF. The CDR3, as DNA: TGTGCCAGCAGTGAAGCGCTTCGGGATAAAGCTTTCTTT.

V is TRBV4-1 and J is TRBJ1-2, with D maybe TRBD1 (6 bases). The V end lost 0 bases, the J end lost 12 bases, and 14 bases lay between the germline ends. CDR3 size: 13 residues. CDR1 and CDR2 from the germline V gene are MGHRA and YSYEKL. The CDR3 loop reads CASSQDGQRKNTF. CDR3 in DNA: TGCGCCAGCAGCCAAGATGGACAGAGAAAAAACACCTTC.

The chain recombines TRBV19 with TRBJ2-1; D is unclear. Germline values: CDR1 LNHDA, CDR2 SQIVND (reference sequence). This CDR3 is 15 amino acids long. Trimming took off 4 bases at V and 0 bases at J, with 10 bases between the two ends. The CDR3 nucleotides are TGTGCCAGTAGTAGCCCCCTAAGCTCCTACAATGAGCAGTTCTTC. This sequence encodes CASSSPLSSYNEQFF.

This clone was picked up a small number of times. The J gene is TRBJ2-7, the V gene TRBV6-1; D not resolved. V shed 5 bases and J shed 3 bases, with 11 bases lying between them. Per germline, CDR1 MNHNS and CDR2 SASEGT. CDR3 length equals 13 residues. CDR3 nucleotides: TGTGCCAGCAGTTCCCGGAGTTTCTACGAGCAGTACTTC. Protein sequence: CASSSRSFYEQYF.

The chain uses TRBV15 and TRBJ2-6; maybe TRBD2 (6 bases). V lost 8 bases and J 4 bases, leaving 12 bases between the germline ends. CDR1 is LNHNV and CDR2 is YYDKDF in the germline V gene (reference sequence). The CDR3 has 14 amino acids. The CDR3 is CATQRAAGANVLTF. For the CDR3, the DNA is TGTGCCACCCAGCGGGCCGCCGGGGCCAACGTCCTGACTTTC.

This chain links TRBV28 with TRBJ2-7, with a tentative D call TRBD2 (6 bases). This CDR3 has 15 residues. Between the trimmed V and J ends, which lost 6 bases and 0 bases, there was a span of 15 bases. Germline CDR1 and CDR2: MDHEN and SYDVKM. Here the CDR3 DNA reads TGTGCCAGCAGGCCTCCGGGACTGAACTCCTACGAGCAGTACTTC. This translates into CASRPPGLNSYEQYF.

The rearrangement uses TRBV29-1 and TRBJ2-4; the D call may be TRBD1 or TRBD2 (5 bases each). The CDR3 runs to 14 residues. Looked up from germline, CDR1 is SQVTM and CDR2 is ANQGSEA. V was pared by 7 bases and J by 10 bases, with 23 bases between. DNA of the CDR3: TGCAGCGCTCCTGTGAACAGGTTAACGGGAATTCAGTACTTC. Encoded protein: CSAPVNRLTGIQYF.

This clone was seen a single time. Other DNA sequences within the sample encode an identical CDR3. This rearrangement joins TRBV5-1 to TRBJ1-2; D perhaps matches TRBD1 (6 bases). Germline-derived CDR1 and CDR2 are SGHRS and YFSETQ. The CDR3 is 13 amino acids. The ends were cut back, 2 bases at V and 3 bases at J, with 8 bases in the middle. Here the CDR3 DNA reads TGCGCCAGCAGCTTAGGGGGTGACTATGGCTACACCTTC. It is translated as CASSLGGDYGYTF. The complete variable domain, with remaining parts taken from reference TRBV5-1 and TRBJ1-2, reads KAGVTQTPRYLIKTRGQQVTLSCSPISGHRSVSWYQQTPGQGLQFLFEYFSETQRNKGNFPGRFSGRQFSNSRSEMNVSTLELGDSALYLCASSLGGDYGYTFGSGTRLTVV.

The rearrangement joins TRBV28 to TRBJ2-4, with TRBD1 matching over 7 bases. Germline CDR1 and CDR2: MDHEN and SYDVKM. The CDR3 is 15 amino acids. V shed 6 bases, J shed 0 bases, and the junction held 5 bases outside the gene matches. CDR3 region: CASSLQGVAKNIQYF. Here the CDR3 DNA reads TGTGCCAGCAGCCTTCAGGGGGTAGCCAAAAACATTCAGTACTTC.

The V gene is TRBV19, the J gene TRBJ2-1, with unresolved D. V was cut by 5 bases and J by 4 bases, with 12 bases left in between. In germline, CDR1 is LNHDA, CDR2 SQIVND (reference sequence). The CDR3 sequence is 14 residues long. The CDR3 loop reads CASSLTTAYNEQFF. The CDR3 nucleotides read TGTGCCAGTAGTTTAACTACTGCTTACAATGAGCAGTTCTTC.

The V and J genes are TRBV7-9 and TRBJ1-3; unclear D gene. Germline loops: CDR1 SEHNR, CDR2 FQNEAQ (reference sequence). The CDR3 consists of 17 residues. V lost 1 base and J 0 bases, leaving 13 bases between the germline ends. The CDR3 DNA is TGTGCCAGCAGCTTAGTCGGCGGATTTTTCTCTGGAAACACCATATATTTT. Its translation: CASSLVGGFFSGNTIYF.

Concerning this clone itself: Other DNA variants within this sample encode the same CDR3. The chain carries TRBV11-2 and TRBJ2-5, with TRBD2 identical over 8 bases. CDR1 is SGHAT and CDR2 is FQNNGV in the germline V gene. V was clipped by 5 bases and J by 5 bases; unmatched bases: 4. The length of the CDR3 is 13 residues. Written as DNA, the CDR3 is TGTGCCAGCAGCCTGGGACTAGAGGAGACCCAGTACTTC. Translating gives CASSLGLEETQYF. Full variable domain (missing parts from reference TRBV11-2 and TRBJ2-5): EAGVAQSPRYKIIEKRQSVAFWCNPISGHATLYWYQQILGQGPKLLIQFQNNGVVDDSQLPKDRFSAERLKGVDSTLKIQPAKLEDSAVYLCASSLGLEETQYFGPGTRLLVL.

The chain uses TRBV28 and TRBJ1-2; TRBD1 matches at 9 bases. The CDR3 totals 16 residues. Germline CDR1 is MDHEN and CDR2 is SYDVKM. Germline trimming cut 4 bases from V and 0 bases from J; bases unmatched to any gene: 6. This chain's CDR3 is CASSSSGQGPNYGYTF. CDR3 DNA sequence: TGTGCCAGCAGTTCCTCGGGACAGGGCCCTAACTATGGCTACACCTTC.

The J gene is TRBJ2-1, the V gene TRBV5-1; TRBD1 matches at 9 bases. CDR1 is SGHRS, CDR2 YFSETQ, per germline. The ends lost 4 bases at V and 9 bases at J; junction bases unmatched: 5. The CDR3 contains 13 residues. The CDR3, as DNA: TGCGCCAGCAGCAGTACAGGGGGCGGTGAGCAGTTCTTC. This sequence encodes CASSSTGGGEQFF.

The genes are TRBV5-1 and TRBJ2-6; no clear D. Deletions cut 1 base from V and 4 bases from J, with 6 bases between. The germline CDR1 and CDR2 sequences are SGHRS and YFSETQ. This CDR3 has 14 amino acids. CDR3 in amino acids: CASSLRAGANVLTF. Here the CDR3 DNA reads TGCGCCAGCAGCTTGAGGGCCGGGGCCAACGTCCTGACTTTC.